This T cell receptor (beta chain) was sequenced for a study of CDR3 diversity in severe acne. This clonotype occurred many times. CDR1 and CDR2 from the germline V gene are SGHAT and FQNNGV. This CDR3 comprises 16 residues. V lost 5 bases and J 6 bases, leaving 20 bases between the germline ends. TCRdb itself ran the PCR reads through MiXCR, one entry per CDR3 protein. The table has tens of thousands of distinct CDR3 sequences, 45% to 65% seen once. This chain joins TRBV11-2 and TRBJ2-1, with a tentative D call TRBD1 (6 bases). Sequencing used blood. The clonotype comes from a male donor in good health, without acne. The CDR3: CASSPVGQIFTNEQFF. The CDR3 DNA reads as TGTGCCAGCAGCCCTGTCGGACAGATTTTTACCAATGAGCAGTTCTTC.